This entry concerns a single T cell receptor (beta chain). In its sample, this clone was seen a few times. No cognate antigen has been identified for it. Per-base quality was not reported, and no clone a single base away is much larger than it. On a MiSeq, deep resolution sequencing aimed for a depth between 1 in 1 million and 1 in 200,000 T cells, with each clonotype covered about 9.2x on average. TCR beta libraries were generated with the immunoSEQ hsTCRB Kit. Under the source paper's analysis protocol: ImmunoSEQ Data Assistant and ImmunoSEQ Analyzer were used for data analysis, and V, D and J genes were assigned according to IMGT definitions. Clonality, which ranges from 0 to 1, was calculated as one minus the normalized Shannon entropy of productive rearrangement frequencies. Only overrepresented clonotypes making up at least 0.05% of the repertoire of each patient were included in the public clonotype analysis. Some 13 repertoires from age-matched healthy donors, obtained from immuneACCESS, served as clonality controls. As stored in TCRdb, this immuneACCESS dataset retains in-frame rearrangements with V and J assigned. A fraction of the clones does not appear; measured against another copy, unresolved V genes explain less than half of the discrepancy, and the remainder lacks a known reason. Clone size and V and J calls were adopted from that table, with D and trimming inferred from the DNA. The sample records 200,000 to 250,000 clones, just under 80% of which are singletons. In total, the top ten clones hold around 10% of the sample.

This specimen's time point label, per the study, means: about eleven months on ibrutinib. Approximately 2 micrograms of genomic DNA were extracted from cryopreserved PBMCs for TCR beta library preparation. Longitudinal blood samples from CLL patients on ibrutinib monotherapy were analyzed using high-throughput TCR beta sequencing. The patients were enrolled in a single-center, open-label phase 2 trial of ibrutinib monotherapy. This specimen belongs to a study of cytotoxic CD8 clonotypes in ibrutinib-treated CLL (dated by TCRdb to the early 2020s). The study in broad terms: The cohort was composed of 11 relapsed/refractory and roughly 15 treatment-naive patients; IGHV unmutated status was identified in approximately 17 patients. Partial responses were observed in about 24 patients and complete responses in 2; after a median follow-up of around 64 months, remission was maintained in approximately 14 patients and progression was observed in 12. Longitudinal samples were obtainable from about 30% of the 86 participants in the trial. Response samples were obtained after a median of 12 months of treatment, with a range of about 6 to 36 months. Every sample from remission and from progressive disease was obtained while the patients were still on ibrutinib. Cryopreserved peripheral blood mononuclear cells were obtained prior to treatment, at the time of response, and at either disease progression or sustained remission. An average of 255,043 productive templates and roughly 94,000 productive rearrangements was obtained per sample.

The V and J ends are trimmed by 1 base and 6 bases, leaving 11 bases between them. From the germline V gene, CDR1 is MGHRA and CDR2 is YSYEKL. Counted from cysteine to phenylalanine, this CDR3 has 14 amino acids. This entry keeps only the CDR3 DNA: 42 bases, framed from base 1. Summary of the overall study and its limitations: Sampling times were not matched between sustained-remission and progressing patients, and lymph node repertoires were not studied. Baseline clonality was found to be higher than that of age-matched healthy donors and was strongly correlated with circulating CD8+ T-cell counts. Public clonotypes were rare and either shrank or stayed stable during treatment, and the rise in clonality at ibrutinib response reflected expansion of private clonotypes. Clonality increased at ibrutinib response, stayed stable in sustained remission, and fell back toward baseline at progression.

The source was PBMCs, collected after 12 months of ibrutinib treatment. This receptor was identified in a human donor with chronic lymphocytic leukemia. This sequence uses TRBV4-1 and TRBJ2-3; the D element might be TRBD1 or TRBD2, as each aligns at 5 bases. The CDR3 region: CASSQGWGTDTQYF. Read as DNA, the sequence is TGCGCCAGCAGCCAAGGTTGGGGGACGGATACGCAGTATTTT.